The clone carrying this TCR beta chain has at least ten counts. The entry originates in a study of T cells in Graves' hyperthyroidism and ophthalmopathy. Authors of the study amplified TCR beta CDR3 regions from RNA transcripts. The study used the HTBI primer set for a first-round RT-PCR of the TCR CDR3. TCRdb itself ran the multiplex PCR reads through MiXCR, one entry per CDR3 protein. The sample contains more than 300,000 distinct CDR3 sequences, 11% to 15% of which appear only once. The material sequenced was blood. The clonotype comes from a woman aged 60-75 years with Graves' hyperthyroidism.

The DNA of the CDR3 is TGTGCCAGCAGTTACTCGGGACCAGATTCGGGCCAGTACTTC. Protein sequence: CASSYSGPDSGQYF. J is TRBJ2-5 and V is TRBV6-5; D is possibly TRBD1 or TRBD2 (5 bases each). V shed 0 bases and J shed 10 bases, with 15 bases lying between them. The germline gives CDR1 MNHEY, CDR2 SVGAGI. The CDR3 loop spans 14 amino acids.